Described below is a single TCR beta chain sequence and its context. Its antigen is not known. This entry comes from a study of OX40 agonist ivuxolimab in advanced cancers. Study-level findings and limits: Low normalized T-cell clonal expansion was also seen in some nonresponders.

Here immunoSEQ multiplex PCR was the method, and the copy in TCRdb shows in-frame clones only, minus some. Here the sample spans tens of thousands of clones, 85% to 90% being singletons. Trimming took 4 bases from V and 4 from J; bases not matched to a gene: 7. This CDR3 is built from 15 residues. From germline, CDR1 is SGHRS and CDR2 YFSETQ. The clonotype originates from an adult with an advanced solid tumor such as melanoma, head and neck, liver or kidney cancer. Material: CD4+ or CD8+ T cells sorted from blood, obtained in a trial of the OX40 agonist ivuxolimab. This chain connects TRBV5-1 to TRBJ2-1; 8 bases map to TRBD2. CDR3 protein: CASSTQAGAYNEQFF. In DNA form, the CDR3 reads TGCGCCAGCAGCACACAAGCGGGGGCATACAATGAGCAGTTCTTC.